This T cell receptor beta chain was identified during a study of naive and memory T cell subsets. Study outcomes and limitations: Naive and memory repertoire findings lacked a ground truth for validation.

The V segment lost 3 bases and the J segment 4 bases; nucleotides outside the gene matches: 18. This CDR3 comprises 18 residues. Germline values: CDR1 DFQATT, CDR2 SNEGSKA (reference sequence). Two oligonucleotides, mixed equimolar, formed the beta constant-region primer covering TRBC1 and TRBC2. Nested alpha and beta constant-region primers with the SP2 primer drove four PCR rounds on ligated cDNA. Ligation attached a single-stranded oligonucleotide with a 12-nucleotide UMI and the SP2 primer to the cDNA 3' end. TCRdb reanalysed the UMI-ligation and nested PCR reads using MiXCR and keeps one entry per CDR3 protein. The table has 8,500 to 10,000 distinct CDR3 sequences, roughly 5.5% seen once; the top ten hold 55% to 60%. At least ten counts were recorded for this clonotype. Its antigen is unknown.

The chain is built from TRBV20-1 and TRBJ1-1; TRBD1 agrees at 9 bases. This clonotype was obtained from a human donor in good health. The sample consisted of CD4+ TEMRA cells from blood. This sample's subset: effector memory re-expressing CD45RA, CD45RA+ CD27-. CDR3 protein: CSARVPGGTGSRGTEAFF. The CDR3 DNA is TGCAGTGCTAGGGTCCCCGGGGGGACAGGGTCGAGGGGCACTGAAGCTTTCTTT.